This T cell receptor (beta chain) was profiled in a study of T cell changes during pregnancy in multiple sclerosis. Assay: immunoSEQ multiplex PCR; the TCRdb copy retains only in-frame clones and omits some. The sample comprises under 95,000 clones, approximately 95% of which are singletons, and more than 0.95% rests with the top ten. The sequence was obtained from a female donor in good health, enrolled as a control in a pregnancy study. The sequences come from peripheral blood, collected in the second trimester of pregnancy.

The CDR3 sequence is CASSQATTGGTYNEQFF. In DNA form, the CDR3 reads TGCGCCAGCAGCCAGGCAACGACAGGGGGTACCTACAATGAGCAGTTCTTC. The V call is TRBV5-1, the J call TRBJ2-1, with 9 bases matching TRBD1. The ends lost 4 bases at V and 2 bases at J; junction bases unmatched: 10. This CDR3 has 17 amino acids. Per the germline V gene, CDR1 is SGHRS and CDR2 is YFSETQ. Together with reference TRBV5-1 and TRBJ2-1, the CDR3 gives the full variable domain: KAGVTQTPRYLIKTRGQQVTLSCSPISGHRSVSWYQQTPGQGLQFLFEYFSETQRNKGNFPGRFSGRQFSNSRSEMNVSTLELGDSALYLCASSQATTGGTYNEQFFGPGTRLTVL.